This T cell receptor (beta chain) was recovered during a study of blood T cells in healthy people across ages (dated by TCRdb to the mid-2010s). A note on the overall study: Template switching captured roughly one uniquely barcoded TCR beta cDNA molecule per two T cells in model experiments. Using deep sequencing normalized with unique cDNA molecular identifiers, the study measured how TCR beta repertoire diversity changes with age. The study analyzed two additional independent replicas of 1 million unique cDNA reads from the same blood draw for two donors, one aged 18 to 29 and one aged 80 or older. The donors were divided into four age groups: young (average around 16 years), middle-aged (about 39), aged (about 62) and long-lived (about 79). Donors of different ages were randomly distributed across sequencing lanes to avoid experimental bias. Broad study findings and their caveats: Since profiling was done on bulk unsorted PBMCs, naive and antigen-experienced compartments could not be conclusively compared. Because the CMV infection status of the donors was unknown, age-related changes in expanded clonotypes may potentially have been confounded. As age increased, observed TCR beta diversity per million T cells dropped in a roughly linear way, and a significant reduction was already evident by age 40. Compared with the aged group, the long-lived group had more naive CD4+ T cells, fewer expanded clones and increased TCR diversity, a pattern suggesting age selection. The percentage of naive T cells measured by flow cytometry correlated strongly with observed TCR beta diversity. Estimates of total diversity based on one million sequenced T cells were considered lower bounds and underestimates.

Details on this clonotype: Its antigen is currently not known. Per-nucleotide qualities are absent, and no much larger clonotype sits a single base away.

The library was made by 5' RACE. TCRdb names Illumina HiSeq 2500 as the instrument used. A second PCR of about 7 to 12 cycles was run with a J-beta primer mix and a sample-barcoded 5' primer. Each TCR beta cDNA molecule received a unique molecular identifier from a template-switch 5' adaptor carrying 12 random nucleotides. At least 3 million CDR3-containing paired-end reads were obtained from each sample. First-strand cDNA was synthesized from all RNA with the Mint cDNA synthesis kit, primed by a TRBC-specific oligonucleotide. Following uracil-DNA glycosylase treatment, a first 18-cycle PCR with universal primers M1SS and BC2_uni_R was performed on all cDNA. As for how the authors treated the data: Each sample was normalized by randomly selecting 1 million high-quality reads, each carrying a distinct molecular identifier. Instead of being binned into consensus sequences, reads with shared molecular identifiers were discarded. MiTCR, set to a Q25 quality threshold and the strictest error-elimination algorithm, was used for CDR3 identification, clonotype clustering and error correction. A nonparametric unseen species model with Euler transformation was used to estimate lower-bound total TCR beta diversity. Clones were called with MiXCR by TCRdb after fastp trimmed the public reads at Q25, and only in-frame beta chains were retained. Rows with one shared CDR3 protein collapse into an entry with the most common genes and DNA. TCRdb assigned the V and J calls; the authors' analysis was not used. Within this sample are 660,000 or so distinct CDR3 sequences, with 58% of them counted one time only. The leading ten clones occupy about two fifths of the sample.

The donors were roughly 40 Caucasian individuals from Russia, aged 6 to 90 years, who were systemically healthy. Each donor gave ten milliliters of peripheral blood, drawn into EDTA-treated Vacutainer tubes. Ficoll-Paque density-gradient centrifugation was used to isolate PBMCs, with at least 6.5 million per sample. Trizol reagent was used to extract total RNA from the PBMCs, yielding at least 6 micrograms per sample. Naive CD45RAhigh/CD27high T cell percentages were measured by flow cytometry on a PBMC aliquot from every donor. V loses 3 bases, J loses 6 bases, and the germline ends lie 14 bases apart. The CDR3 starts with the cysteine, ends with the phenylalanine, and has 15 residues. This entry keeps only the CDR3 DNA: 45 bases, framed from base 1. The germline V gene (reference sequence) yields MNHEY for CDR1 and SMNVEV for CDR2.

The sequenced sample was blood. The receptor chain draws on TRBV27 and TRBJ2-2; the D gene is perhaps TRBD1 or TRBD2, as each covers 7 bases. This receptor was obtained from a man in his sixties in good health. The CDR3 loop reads CASSFVAGGAGELFF. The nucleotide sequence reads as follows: TGTGCCAGCAGTTTTGTTGCAGGGGGGGCCGGGGAGCTGTTTTTT.